Following are 17 T cell receptor beta chains from one sample sequenced in a study of beta chain features in type 1 diabetes. General study results and limits: In all four CD4+ subsets, TCRB CDR3 length was significantly, moderately reduced in type 1 diabetes.

Every isolated RNA sample was fully reverse transcribed, so sequencing captured expressed TCRB transcripts. Some clones are missing from TCRdb's copy, which holds only in-frame ones; the method was immunoSEQ multiplex PCR. This sample has some 270,000 clones; about a tenth occur once, and the top ten carry over 0.015%. The antigens for these receptors are not known. Material for sequencing was naive CD4+ T cells from blood. Receptors were obtained from a man aged 30 to 39 with type 1 diabetes.

This clone was seen a handful of times. The chain recombines TRBV6-5 with TRBJ2-5; 7 bases match TRBD2. This CDR3 spans 14 amino acids. The V segment lost 4 bases and the J segment 5 bases; nucleotides outside the gene matches: 7. Germline-derived CDR1 and CDR2 are MNHEY and SVGAGI. The CDR3 sequence: CASSWGLPDETQYF. In nucleotides, the CDR3 is TGTGCCAGCAGTTGGGGACTACCTGACGAGACCCAGTACTTC.

This clone was picked up a small number of times. This chain connects TRBV9 to TRBJ2-7; maybe TRBD2 (6 bases). The CDR3 is 14 residues long. The V gene's germline CDR1 is SGDLS and CDR2 YYNGEE. Between the trimmed V and J ends, which lost 0 bases and 7 bases, there was a span of 14 bases. Here the CDR3 DNA reads TGTGCCAGCAGCGTAGAGAGTTGGGGAGGAGAGCAGTACTTC. This translates into CASSVESWGGEQYF.

The rearrangement uses TRBV30 and TRBJ1-2, with D tentatively TRBD1 (6 bases). The CDR3 is 13 residues long. V shed 3 bases and J shed 4 bases, with 12 bases lying between them. Germline lookup yields CDR1 GTSNPN and CDR2 SVGIG (reference sequence). In nucleotides, the CDR3 is TGTGCCTGGAGGACTACAGGGAGCTATGGCTACACCTTC. Translating gives CAWRTTGSYGYTF.

The rearrangement links TRBV19 to TRBJ1-5; D gene ambiguous. Germline assignment: CDR1 LNHDA and CDR2 SQIVND (reference sequence). CDR3 length equals 12 residues. V lost 6 bases and J lost 4, with 7 bases in between. The CDR3 DNA is TGTGCCAGTAGCGACATTAATCAGCCCCAGCATTTT. Encoded protein: CASSDINQPQHF.

This clone was picked up a small number of times. The chain links TRBV15 to TRBJ1-6; the D is unclear. V dropped 2 bases and J dropped 18 bases, with 11 bases sitting between them. This CDR3 is 11 amino acids long. The germline V gene encodes CDR1 LNHNV and CDR2 YYDKDF (reference sequence). CDR3 bases: TGTGCCACCAGCAGACAAAAGCGGTCCCACTTT. This translates into CATSRQKRSHF.

The J gene is TRBJ1-2, the V gene TRBV4-1, with 7 bases fitting TRBD1. This CDR3 is 15 amino acids long. The germline CDR1 and CDR2 sequences are MGHRA and YSYEKL. With V trimmed by 4 bases and J by 4 bases, 9 bases remained unmatched. CDR3 sequence reads: CASSRLPGQLYGYTF. Written as DNA, the CDR3 is TGCGCCAGCAGCCGCCTCCCGGGACAGCTCTATGGCTACACCTTC.

The table lists this clone with a few counts. The rearrangement joins TRBV7-9 to TRBJ1-1; D possibly corresponds to TRBD1 (6 bases). Trimming cost V 1 base and J 4 bases, with 16 bases left between them. The germline CDR1 and CDR2 sequences are SEHNR and FQNEAQ (reference sequence). The CDR3 runs to 16 residues. The CDR3: CASSLGDLAGVTEAFF. The CDR3 DNA is TGTGCCAGCAGCTTAGGAGACCTGGCAGGGGTCACTGAAGCTTTCTTT. Variable domain in full (rest from reference TRBV7-9 and TRBJ1-1): DTGVSQNPRHKITKRGQNVTFRCDPISEHNRLYWYRQTLGQGPEFLTYFQNEAQLEKSRLLSDRFSAERPKGSFSTLEIQRTEQGDSAMYLCASSLGDLAGVTEAFFGQGTRLTVV.

This clone has a handful of counts. V and J are TRBV6-5 and TRBJ1-2; D is possibly TRBD1 (5 bases). The CDR3 has 14 amino acids. The germline V gene encodes CDR1 MNHEY and CDR2 SVGAGI. Trimming pared 1 base from V and 8 bases from J, leaving 14 bases between. CDR3 nucleotide sequence: TGTGCCAGCAGTTACTGGCAGGGAACCGGGGGCTACACCTTC. This encodes CASSYWQGTGGYTF.

With regard to this clone: The same CDR3 also results from other DNA sequences found in this sample. The rearrangement links TRBV9 to TRBJ1-1; D gene uncertain. The CDR3 is 13 amino acids. V lost 2 bases, J lost 5 bases, and 10 bases lay in between. Germline-derived CDR1 and CDR2 are SGDLS and YYNGEE. The chain's CDR3 is CASSVTTGTEAFF. CDR3 bases: TGTGCCAGCAGCGTTACGACCGGGACTGAAGCTTTCTTT.

V and J are TRBV10-3 and TRBJ2-5; 8 nucleotides agree with TRBD1. J lost 5 bases, V lost 2 bases, and 13 bases had no gene match. CDR3 length: 17 amino acids. The germline CDR1 and CDR2 sequences are ENHRY and SYGVKD. The CDR3 coding sequence is TGTGCCATCAGTGAGCTAAAATGGCAGGGGGCTCGGGAGACCCAGTACTTC. Its translation is CAISELKWQGARETQYF.

This clone was counted between two and nine times. The V call is TRBV9, the J call TRBJ2-5; possible D gene TRBD2, 5 bases. Germline V gene sequence: CDR1 SGDLS, CDR2 YYNGEE. Trimming removed 3 bases from V and 4 bases from J, with 19 bases in between. CDR3 length: 16 amino acids. The CDR3 DNA reads TGTGCCAGCAGCGGCGAACCTGGACTCAGAGGAGAGACCCAGTACTTC. As protein: CASSGEPGLRGETQYF.

V usage is TRBV19 and J usage is TRBJ2-5, with D unclear. V was shortened by 3 bases and J by 2 bases, with 13 bases between the two germline ends. Germline-derived CDR1 and CDR2 are LNHDA and SQIVND (reference sequence). The CDR3 is 15 residues long. CDR3 sequence reads: CASSIEASSQETQYF. In DNA form, the CDR3 reads TGTGCCAGTAGTATCGAGGCCAGTTCACAAGAGACCCAGTACTTC.

This clone occurred a few times. DNA of the CDR3: TGTGCCAGCAGTGCCACGGGACTAGCGGGGGCCTCCTACGAGCAGTACTTC. Encoded protein: CASSATGLAGASYEQYF. The chain links TRBV6-1 to TRBJ2-7; 14 positions match TRBD2. CDR1 MNHNS and CDR2 SASEGT come from the germline V gene. The CDR3 spans 17 residues. J gave up 0 bases and V 4 bases, and 5 bases lay outside the gene matches.

The chain couples TRBV18 to TRBJ1-2; 8 positions match TRBD1. V lost 3 bases to trimming and J lost 7 bases; unmatched junction nucleotides: 4. The CDR3 length is 13 residues. Per germline, CDR1 KGHSH and CDR2 LQKENI. The CDR3: CASSPDRESGYTF. Here the CDR3 DNA reads TGTGCCAGCTCACCGGACAGGGAGTCTGGCTACACCTTC.

The V and J genes are TRBV9 and TRBJ2-3; 9 bases align to TRBD1. CDR1 and CDR2 (germline): SGDLS, YYNGEE. The CDR3 sequence is 17 residues long. The ends lost 0 bases at V and 5 bases at J; junction bases unmatched: 10. CDR3 nucleotide sequence: TGTGCCAGCAGCGTAGTTGCACAGGGGGCTATTGGAGATACGCAGTATTTT. Its protein product is CASSVVAQGAIGDTQYF.

V is TRBV5-6 and J is TRBJ1-2; D is unresolved. V lost 3 bases and J 2 bases, leaving 20 bases between the germline ends. Per germline, CDR1 SGHDT and CDR2 YYEEEE. The CDR3 totals 17 residues. CDR3 loop: CASSSTDMPTSNYGYTF. CDR3 in DNA: TGTGCCAGCAGCTCTACTGACATGCCCACCTCGAACTATGGCTACACCTTC.

This chain uses TRBV4-2 with TRBJ2-1, with 9 bases matching TRBD2. V lost 8 bases and J lost 8; bases outside the gene matches: 13. CDR3 size: 15 residues. CDR1 is LGHNA and CDR2 is YNFKEQ in the germline V gene. Here the CDR3 reads CASAGTSFTRDEQFF. The CDR3 DNA reads as TGTGCCAGCGCCGGGACTAGCTTCACGAGGGATGAGCAGTTCTTC.